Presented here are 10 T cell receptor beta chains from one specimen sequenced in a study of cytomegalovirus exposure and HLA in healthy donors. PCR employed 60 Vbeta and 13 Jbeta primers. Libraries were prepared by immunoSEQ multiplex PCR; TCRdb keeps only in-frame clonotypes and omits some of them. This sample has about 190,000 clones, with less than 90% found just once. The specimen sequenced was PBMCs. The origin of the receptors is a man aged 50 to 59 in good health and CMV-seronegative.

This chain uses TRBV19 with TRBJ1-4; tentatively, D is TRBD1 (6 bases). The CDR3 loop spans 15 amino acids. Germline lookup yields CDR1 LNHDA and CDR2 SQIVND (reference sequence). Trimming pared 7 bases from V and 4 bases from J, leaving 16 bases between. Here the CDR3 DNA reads TGTGCCAGTACTCGGACAGTCCGTATTAATGAAAAACTGTTTTTT. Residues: CASTRTVRINEKLFF.

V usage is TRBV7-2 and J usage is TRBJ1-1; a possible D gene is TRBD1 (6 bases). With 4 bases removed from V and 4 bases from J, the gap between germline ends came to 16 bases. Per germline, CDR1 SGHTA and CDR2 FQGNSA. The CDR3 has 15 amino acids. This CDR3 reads CASSWKGVTSTEAFF. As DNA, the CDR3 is TGTGCCAGCAGCTGGAAGGGGGTTACGAGCACTGAAGCTTTCTTT. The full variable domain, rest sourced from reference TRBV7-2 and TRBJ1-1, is GAGVSQSPSNKVTEKGKDVELRCDPISGHTALYWYRQSLGQGLEFLIYFQGNSAPDKSGLPSDRFSAERTGGSVSTLTIQRTQQEDSAVYLCASSWKGVTSTEAFFGQGTRLTVV.

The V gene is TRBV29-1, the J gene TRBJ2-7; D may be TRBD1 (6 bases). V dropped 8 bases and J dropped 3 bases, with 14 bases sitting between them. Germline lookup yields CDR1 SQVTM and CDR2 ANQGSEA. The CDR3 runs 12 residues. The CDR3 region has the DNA TGCAGCCTAAGGGACATCTACTACGAGCAGTACTTC. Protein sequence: CSLRDIYYEQYF.

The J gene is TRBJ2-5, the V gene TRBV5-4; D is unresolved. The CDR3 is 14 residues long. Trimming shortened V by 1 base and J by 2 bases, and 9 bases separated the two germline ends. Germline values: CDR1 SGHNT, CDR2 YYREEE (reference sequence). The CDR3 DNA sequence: TGTGCCAGCAGCTTGCGTCTCGGGCAAGAGACCCAGTACTTC. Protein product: CASSLRLGQETQYF.

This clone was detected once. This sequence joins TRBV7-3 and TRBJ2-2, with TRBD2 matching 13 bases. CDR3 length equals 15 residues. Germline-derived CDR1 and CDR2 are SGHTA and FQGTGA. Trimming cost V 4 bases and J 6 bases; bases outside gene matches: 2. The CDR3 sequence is CASSSTSGGAGELFF. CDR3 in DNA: TGTGCCAGCAGCTCCACTAGCGGGGGGGCCGGGGAGCTGTTTTTT.

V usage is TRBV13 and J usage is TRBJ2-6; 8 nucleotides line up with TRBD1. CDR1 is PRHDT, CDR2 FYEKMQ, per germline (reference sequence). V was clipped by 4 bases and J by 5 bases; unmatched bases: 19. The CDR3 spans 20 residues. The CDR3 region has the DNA TGTGCCAGCAGCTCTCCTACCTACGGGACAGGTAACTTAAGGGCCAACGTCCTGACTTTC. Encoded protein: CASSSPTYGTGNLRANVLTF.

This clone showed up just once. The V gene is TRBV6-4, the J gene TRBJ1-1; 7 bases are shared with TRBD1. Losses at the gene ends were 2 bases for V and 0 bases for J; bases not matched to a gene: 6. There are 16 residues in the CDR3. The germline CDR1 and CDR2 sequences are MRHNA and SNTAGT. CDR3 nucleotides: TGTGCCAGCAGTGACCGAAGACAGGGAGTGAACACTGAAGCTTTCTTT. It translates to CASSDRRQGVNTEAFF.

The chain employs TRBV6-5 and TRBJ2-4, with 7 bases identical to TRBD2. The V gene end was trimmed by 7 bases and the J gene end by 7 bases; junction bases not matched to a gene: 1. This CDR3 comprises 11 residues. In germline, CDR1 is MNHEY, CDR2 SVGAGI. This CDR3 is CASTGGNIQYF. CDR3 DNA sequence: TGTGCCAGCACCGGGGGGAACATTCAGTACTTC.

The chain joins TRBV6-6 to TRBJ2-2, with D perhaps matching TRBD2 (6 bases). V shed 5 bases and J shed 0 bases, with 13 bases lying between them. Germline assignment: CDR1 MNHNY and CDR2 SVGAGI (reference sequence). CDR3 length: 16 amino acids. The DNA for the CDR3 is TGTGCCAGCAGTACCGGAGGGCGTACGAACACCGGGGAGCTGTTTTTT. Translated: CASSTGGRTNTGELFF.

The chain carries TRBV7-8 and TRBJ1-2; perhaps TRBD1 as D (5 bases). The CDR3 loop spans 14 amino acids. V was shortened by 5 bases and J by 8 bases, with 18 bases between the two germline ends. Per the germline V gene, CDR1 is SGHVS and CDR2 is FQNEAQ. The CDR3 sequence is CASSHRTGQGGYTF. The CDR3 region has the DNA TGTGCCAGCAGCCACAGGACGGGCCAGGGCGGCTACACCTTC.